The rows below give T cell receptor beta chains drawn from one sample of a study of T-cell memory formation after mild COVID-19. TCRdb re-called the 5' RACE reads with MiXCR, one entry per CDR3 protein. The sample records 350,000 to 500,000 distinct CDR3 sequences, 15% to 20% being singletons. Sequenced material: PBMCs or a T cell subset sorted from them (not recorded which). These receptors all come from a man aged 18 to 30 who had mild COVID-19 (a few samples of this study predate the infection). Cell type and time point are not known. The CDR3 runs from the conserved cysteine through the conserved F or W. D genes are given only for firm matches. The listing skips clone size in some rows; elsewhere it reads once, few, many or a size class.

cdr3_nt	cdr3_aa	d_call	v_call	j_call	clone_size
TGTGCCAGCAGCACCCAGGGGACTAATGAAAAACTGTTTTTT	CASSTQGTNEKLFF	NA	TRBV9	TRBJ1-4	few
TGTGCCAGCAGCATGGACAGCCCGAGCTCTGGAAACACCATATATTTT	CASSMDSPSSGNTIYF	NA	TRBV7-9	TRBJ1-3	NA
TGTGCCAGCCCGCGGGGGACTACCGGGTATGAGCAGTTCTTC	CASPRGTTGYEQFF	TRBD2	TRBV2	TRBJ2-1	many
TGTGCCAGCAGCTTATCATCGGGACAGAACTATGGCTACACCTTC	CASSLSSGQNYGYTF	TRBD1	TRBV7-2	TRBJ1-2	few
TGTGCCAGCAGCCCAACCGCAAGTGAAGCTTTCTTT	CASSPTASEAFF	NA	TRBV3-1	TRBJ1-1	few
TGTGCCACCACGCGCGGGACCCAAGAGACCCAGTACTTC	CATTRGTQETQYF	NA	TRBV7-2	TRBJ2-5	few
TGTGCCAGCAGCTCCCCTGGGACAGGGGTGAACAATGAGCAGTTCTTC	CASSSPGTGVNNEQFF	TRBD1	TRBV5-4	TRBJ2-1	few
TGTGCCAGCAGCCCCCGGTGGTCCGAAGGGCACGGGGAGCTGTTTTTT	CASSPRWSEGHGELFF	NA	TRBV7-6	TRBJ2-2	NA
TGTGCCAGCAGCTTAGCAGGTGAGCGGCAGTTCTTC	CASSLAGERQFF	NA	TRBV7-8	TRBJ2-1	few
TGTGCCAGCAGTTTAAGCCGCGACAGGGTACGGGATGAGCAGTTCTTC	CASSLSRDRVRDEQFF	TRBD1	TRBV12-3/TRBV12-4	TRBJ2-1	NA
TGTGCCAGCAGCCAGGGGACGACCAACGTCCTGACTTTC	CASSQGTTNVLTF	NA	TRBV14	TRBJ2-6	few
TGCGCCAGCAGCTTGGAGTCACAGAACTATGGCTACACCTTC	CASSLESQNYGYTF	NA	TRBV5-1	TRBJ1-2	NA
TGTGCCACCAGTGGCGGCCCGGAGACCCAGTACTTC	CATSGGPETQYF	NA	TRBV10-3	TRBJ2-5	few
TGTGCCAGCAGGCGCCCCGACCTAGCGGGGGGGCCTCAGTTCTTC	CASRRPDLAGGPQFF	TRBD2	TRBV28	TRBJ2-1	NA
TGTGCCAGCAGCTCCGCAGGACAGGATATCGACTACGAGCAGTACTTC	CASSSAGQDIDYEQYF	TRBD1	TRBV6-1	TRBJ2-7	NA
TGTGCCAGCAGTCCCCAGGGGGGCCACACCGGGGAGCTGTTTTTT	CASSPQGGHTGELFF	NA	TRBV28	TRBJ2-2	NA
TGTGCCAGCAGGCCGACAGTTAACTATGGCTACACCTTC	CASRPTVNYGYTF	NA	TRBV28	TRBJ1-2	few
TGCGCCAGCAGCGTCCGGGGCGATGAAAAACTGTTTTTT	CASSVRGDEKLFF	NA	TRBV5-1	TRBJ1-4	few
TGTGCCCGCCGCAAGGGTTCCTACGAGCAGTACTTC	CARRKGSYEQYF	NA	TRBV7-2	TRBJ2-7	NA
TGTGCCAGCAGTTATTGGCAGGGGGCTGTCTACAATGAGCAGTTCTTC	CASSYWQGAVYNEQFF	TRBD1	TRBV6-5	TRBJ2-1	few
TGTGCCAGCAGCGGGAGGGGGGTACCGAACATTCAGTACTTC	CASSGRGVPNIQYF	TRBD2	TRBV6-5	TRBJ2-4	few
TGTGCCAGCAGCTCAGACAACCTGGGCCTGAACACTGAAGCTTTCTTT	CASSSDNLGLNTEAFF	NA	TRBV7-2	TRBJ1-1	NA
TGTGCCAGCAGTTATGGGGGTACCCACTACAATGAGCAGTTCTTC	CASSYGGTHYNEQFF	NA	TRBV12-3/TRBV12-4	TRBJ2-1	NA
TGTGCCAGCAGCTCCTGGGGCGATGACAATGAGCAGTTCTTC	CASSSWGDDNEQFF	NA	TRBV7-3	TRBJ2-1	NA
TGTGCCAGCAGCTCGGCCCAGGGCGGGAACTATGGCTACACCTTC	CASSSAQGGNYGYTF	NA	TRBV7-8	TRBJ1-2	few
TGTGCCAGCAGGGACCTAGCGAGGAACACCGGGGAGCTGTTTTTT	CASRDLARNTGELFF	NA	TRBV6-2/TRBV6-3	TRBJ2-2	few
TGTGCCAGCAGCTTAACACCCCGCTCCGGAGATGGCTACACCTTC	CASSLTPRSGDGYTF	NA	TRBV7-3	TRBJ1-2	NA
TGCAGTGGGACAGGGGGCAGGGGCAATGAGCAGTTCTTC	CSGTGGRGNEQFF	TRBD1	TRBV20-1	TRBJ2-1	few
TGTGCCAGCAGCCCCTTTCAGAGCGGGGTGGGCCCAGATACGCAGTATTTT	CASSPFQSGVGPDTQYF	TRBD2	TRBV7-9	TRBJ2-3	few
TGTGCCAGCATTCTGATGGGACAGGTCAATGAAAAACTGTTTTTT	CASILMGQVNEKLFF	TRBD1	TRBV5-6	TRBJ1-4	few
TGCGCCAGCAGCTTGGATCATTCGGGCACCGGGGAGCTGTTTTTT	CASSLDHSGTGELFF	NA	TRBV5-1	TRBJ2-2	few
TGTGCCAGCACCACCATGGCGACGAACTATGGCTACACCTTC	CASTTMATNYGYTF	NA	TRBV11-1	TRBJ1-2	once
TGCGCCAGCAGCCTAACAGGGCGTAACTATGGCTACACCTTC	CASSLTGRNYGYTF	NA	TRBV5-1	TRBJ1-2	few
TGCGCCAGCAGCTTGGTATGGAGTATTACAGGGATTAGCACCGGGGAGCTGTTTTTT	CASSLVWSITGISTGELFF	NA	TRBV5-1	TRBJ2-2	few
TGTGCCAGCAGCTTAGGTCCGGGGTACGAGCAGTACTTC	CASSLGPGYEQYF	NA	TRBV7-9	TRBJ2-7	NA
TGTGCCAGCAGCCAATGGCCCCCCTGGGGAAGGGGAACTGAAGCTTTCTTT	CASSQWPPWGRGTEAFF	NA	TRBV7-2	TRBJ1-1	few
TGTGCCAGCAGTCGCCTGTCGAGGGGCCGGATTCAGTACTTC	CASSRLSRGRIQYF	NA	TRBV12-3/TRBV12-4	TRBJ2-4	NA
TGTGCCAGCAGTTCCCTACAGGGCGGCACAGATACGCAGTATTTT	CASSSLQGGTDTQYF	NA	TRBV28	TRBJ2-3	few
TGTGCCAGCACCCTTAGACTGGGAGCAGATACGCAGTATTTT	CASTLRLGADTQYF	NA	TRBV11-2	TRBJ2-3	NA
TGTGCCAGCAGCCAGGGACTAGGGGACTACGAGCAGTACTTC	CASSQGLGDYEQYF	TRBD2	TRBV4-2	TRBJ2-7	few
TGTGCCAGCAAAACCGACAGGGGGCTATTTCCTGATACGCAGTATTTT	CASKTDRGLFPDTQYF	TRBD1	TRBV5-6	TRBJ2-3	NA
TGTGCCAGCAGTTTAGGCAGCATGAACACTGAAGCTTTCTTT	CASSLGSMNTEAFF	NA	TRBV12-3/TRBV12-4	TRBJ1-1	many
TGCAGTGCTAGATTTGCAGGGGCATCTAACTATGGCTACACCTTC	CSARFAGASNYGYTF	NA	TRBV20-1	TRBJ1-2	NA
TGTGCCAGCAGTTTTAGGGGACAGCCCTCACCCCTCCACTTT	CASSFRGQPSPLHF	TRBD1	TRBV27	TRBJ1-6	few
TGTGCCAGCAGCTCCCCCGGGCAGGGTGGAGTGCAGCCCCAGCATTTT	CASSSPGQGGVQPQHF	NA	TRBV28	TRBJ1-5	NA
TGCGCCAGCAGCCCCTCTAGCGGAAGCACAGATACGCAGTATTTT	CASSPSSGSTDTQYF	TRBD2	TRBV23-1	TRBJ2-3	few
TGCGCCAGCAGCCAAGAATGGATGAGCGGCGTTGGGCAGTTCTTC	CASSQEWMSGVGQFF	NA	TRBV4-1	TRBJ2-1	few
TGCGCCAGCAGCTTGAGCAGGGGAGGCGGCACCGGGGAGCTGTTTTTT	CASSLSRGGGTGELFF	NA	TRBV5-1	TRBJ2-2	few
TGTGCCAGCAGCTTATCTGATCTCGGGACTAGGGGCCATGAGCAGTTCTTC	CASSLSDLGTRGHEQFF	TRBD2	TRBV11-2	TRBJ2-1	few
TGTGCCAGCAGTGAGTCTAGAGATACGCAGTATTTT	CASSESRDTQYF	NA	TRBV2	TRBJ2-3	many